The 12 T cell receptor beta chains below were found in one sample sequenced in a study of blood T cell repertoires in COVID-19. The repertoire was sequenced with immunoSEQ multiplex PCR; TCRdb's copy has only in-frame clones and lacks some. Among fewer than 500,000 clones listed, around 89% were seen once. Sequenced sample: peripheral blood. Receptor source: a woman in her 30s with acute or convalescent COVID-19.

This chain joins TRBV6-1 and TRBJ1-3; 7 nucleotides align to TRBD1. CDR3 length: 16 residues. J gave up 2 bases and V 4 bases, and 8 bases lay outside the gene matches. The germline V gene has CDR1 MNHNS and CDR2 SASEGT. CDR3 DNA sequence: TGTGCCAGCAGTGCTGCCGGTCAGGGGGCTGGAAACACCATATATTTT. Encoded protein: CASSAAGQGAGNTIYF.

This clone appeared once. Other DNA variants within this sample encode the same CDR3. The CDR3 sequence is CASSLGRAYGYTF. For the CDR3, the DNA is TGTGCCAGCAGTTTGGGCAGGGCCTATGGCTACACCTTC. V is TRBV27 and J is TRBJ1-2; TRBD1 is a possible D gene (5 bases). Trimming pared 3 bases from V and 4 bases from J, leaving 9 bases between. CDR1 and CDR2 from the germline V gene are MNHEY and SMNVEV (reference sequence). The length of the CDR3 is 13 residues.

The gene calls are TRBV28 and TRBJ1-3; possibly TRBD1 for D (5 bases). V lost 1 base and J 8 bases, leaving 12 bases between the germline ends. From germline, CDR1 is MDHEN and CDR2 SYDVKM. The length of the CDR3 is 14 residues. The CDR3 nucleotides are TGTGCCAGCAGTTTATTTGGGCAGGGCCACACCATATATTTT. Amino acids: CASSLFGQGHTIYF.

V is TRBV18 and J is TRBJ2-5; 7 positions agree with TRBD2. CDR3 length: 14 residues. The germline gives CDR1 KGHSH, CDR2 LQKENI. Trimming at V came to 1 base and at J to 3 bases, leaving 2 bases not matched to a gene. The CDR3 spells CASSPQRGEETQYF. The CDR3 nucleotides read TGTGCCAGCTCACCACAACGGGGGGAAGAGACCCAGTACTTC.

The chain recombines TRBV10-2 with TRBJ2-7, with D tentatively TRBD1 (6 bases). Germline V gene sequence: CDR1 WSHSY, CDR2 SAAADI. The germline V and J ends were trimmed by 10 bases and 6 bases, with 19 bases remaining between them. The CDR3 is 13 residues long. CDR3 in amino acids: CATTLTTGSEQYF. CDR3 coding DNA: TGCGCCACTACACTAACCACAGGGTCCGAGCAGTACTTC.

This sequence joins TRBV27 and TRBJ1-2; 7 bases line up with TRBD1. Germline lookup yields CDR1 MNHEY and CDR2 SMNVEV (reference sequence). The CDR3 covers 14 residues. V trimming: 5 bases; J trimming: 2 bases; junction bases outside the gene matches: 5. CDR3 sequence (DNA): TGTGCCAGCAGTCCTCGACAGGGAAACTATGGCTACACCTTC. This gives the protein CASSPRQGNYGYTF.

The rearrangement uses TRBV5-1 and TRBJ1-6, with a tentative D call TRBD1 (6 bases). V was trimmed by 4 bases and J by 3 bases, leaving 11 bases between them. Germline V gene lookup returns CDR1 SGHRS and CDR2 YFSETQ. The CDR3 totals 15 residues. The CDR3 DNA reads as TGCGCCAGCAGCCAGGGGTCCGGCTATAATTCACCCCTCCACTTT. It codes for CASSQGSGYNSPLHF.

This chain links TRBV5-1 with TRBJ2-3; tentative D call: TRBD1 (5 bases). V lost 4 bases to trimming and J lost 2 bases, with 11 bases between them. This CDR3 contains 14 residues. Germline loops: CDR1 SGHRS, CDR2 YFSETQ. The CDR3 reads CASSPGAYTDTQYF. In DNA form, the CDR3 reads TGCGCCAGCAGCCCTGGGGCCTACACAGATACGCAGTATTTT.

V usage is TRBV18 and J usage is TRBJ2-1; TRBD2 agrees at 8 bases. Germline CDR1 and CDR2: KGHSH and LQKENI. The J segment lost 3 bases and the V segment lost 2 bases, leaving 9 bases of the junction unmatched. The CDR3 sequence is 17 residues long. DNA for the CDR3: TGTGCCAGCTCACCAGTGCGCGGGGGGCAGAACTACAATGAGCAGTTCTTC. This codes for CASSPVRGGQNYNEQFF.

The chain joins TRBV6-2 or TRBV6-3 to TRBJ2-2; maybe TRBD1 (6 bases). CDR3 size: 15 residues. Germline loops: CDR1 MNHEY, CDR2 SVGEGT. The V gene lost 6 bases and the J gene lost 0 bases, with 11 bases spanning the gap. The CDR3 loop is CASSPNRANTGELFF. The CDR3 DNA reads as TGTGCCAGCAGCCCGAACAGGGCGAACACCGGGGAGCTGTTTTTT.

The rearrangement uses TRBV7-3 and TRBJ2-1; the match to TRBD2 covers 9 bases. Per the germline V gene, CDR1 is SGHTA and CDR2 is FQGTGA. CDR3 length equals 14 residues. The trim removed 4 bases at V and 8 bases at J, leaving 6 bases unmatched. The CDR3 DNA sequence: TGTGCCAGCAGCTGGCGGGGGGGCCGTGATGAGCAGTTCTTC. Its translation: CASSWRGGRDEQFF.

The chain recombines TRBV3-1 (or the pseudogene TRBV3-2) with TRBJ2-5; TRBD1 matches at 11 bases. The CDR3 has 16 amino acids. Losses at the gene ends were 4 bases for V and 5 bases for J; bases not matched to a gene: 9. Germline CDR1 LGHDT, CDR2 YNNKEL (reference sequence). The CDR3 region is CASSRRSGTGGETQYF. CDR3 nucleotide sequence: TGTGCCAGCAGCCGCCGATCTGGGACAGGGGGGGAGACCCAGTACTTC.